This TCR beta chain was identified in a study of human T cells and chemical hapten exposure. The wider study: Patch tests delivered 0.01% DPC to the upper back and were evaluated at 6 days.

Time point of the sample: patch test 1, 2 weeks after DPC sensitization. Treatment here: therapeutic diphenylcyclopropenone sensitization with weekly scalp DPC. TCRdb reprocessed the RACE reads via MiXCR and lists one record per CDR3 protein. Of roughly 86,000 distinct CDR3 sequences in the sample, about 10% were seen once. CDR3 size: 13 residues. Trimming shortened V by 5 bases and J by 3 bases, and 9 bases separated the two germline ends. To note about this clonotype: What it binds is not known.

Findings and caveats of the study: No shift was seen in TCRs above 1 in 1000 frequency with DPC sensitization.

The specimen comprised whole blood, sampled in connection with sensitization to the hapten diphenylcyclopropenone (DPC). The TCR originated in a man aged 40-55 years with alopecia areata. Some clones in this sample may be carry-over from other donors' samples. The genes are TRBV12-3 or TRBV12-4 and TRBJ2-3; D not resolved. CDR3 residues: CASSRLVTDTQYF. DNA of the CDR3: TGTGCCAGCAGTCGCCTGGTGACAGATACGCAGTATTTT.